Listed below are T cell receptor beta chains from one sample, sequenced in a study of blood T cell repertoires in COVID-19. Clones were read by immunoSEQ multiplex PCR, and TCRdb kept only the in-frame ones, dropping some. This sample has 270,000 or so clones, with approximately 81% found just once. Sample: peripheral blood. These TCRs come from a young woman with acute or convalescent COVID-19. Both conserved end residues are part of each CDR3. A D gene is named only where the DNA matches it firmly. A clone size is listed for some rows: how often the clone was seen (once, few, many), or a class if it is expanded.

CDR3 | DNA | J | V | size | D
CSAGGRTDTQYF | TGCAGCGCTGGAGGAAGGACAGATACGCAGTATTTT | TRBJ2-3 | TRBV29-1 | few | .
CASSLARGPLQETQYF | TGTGCCAGCAGCTTGGCGAGGGGGCCCCTCCAAGAGACCCAGTACTTC | TRBJ2-5 | TRBV5-8 | . | TRBD1
CAISGGQPNSPLHF | TGTGCCATCAGTGGGGGACAGCCGAATTCACCCCTCCACTTT | TRBJ1-6 | TRBV10-3 | . | TRBD1
CASSQWTSGPYNEQFF | TGTGCCAGCAGCCAGTGGACTAGCGGGCCCTACAATGAGCAGTTCTTC | TRBJ2-1 | TRBV16 | . | TRBD2
CASRRTSLEQFF | TGTGCCAGCAGGCGGACTAGCCTTGAGCAGTTCTTC | TRBJ2-1 | TRBV27 | . | TRBD2
CASGGLAVSNEQFF | TGTGCCAGCGGGGGACTAGCGGTTTCCAATGAGCAGTTCTTC | TRBJ2-1 | TRBV28 | . | TRBD2
CASSKKTRRGTSGRATSNEQFF | TGTGCCAGCAGCAAAAAAACCCGACGAGGGACTAGCGGGAGGGCCACCTCCAATGAGCAGTTCTTC | TRBJ2-1 | TRBV21-1 | few | .
CASSPFPDDRNQPQHF | TGTGCCAGCAGCCCTTTTCCCGACGACAGAAATCAGCCCCAGCATTTT | TRBJ1-5 | TRBV28 | . | .
CASSLGGAGANVLTF | TGCGCCAGCAGCTTGGGCGGGGCTGGGGCCAACGTCCTGACTTTC | TRBJ2-6 | TRBV5-1 | . | .
CASSRGVPNSPLHF | TGTGCCAGCAGCCGGGGGGTTCCTAATTCACCCCTCCACTTT | TRBJ1-6 | TRBV7-6 | . | .
CASSHFNAGSYEQYF | TGTGCCAGCAGCCATTTTAACGCAGGCTCCTACGAGCAGTACTTC | TRBJ2-7 | TRBV3-1/TRBV3-2 | few | .
CAIRGERVPDEQYF | TGTGCCATCAGGGGAGAGCGGGTCCCAGACGAGCAGTACTTC | TRBJ2-7 | TRBV10-3 | . | .
CASSAGQGALEQYF | TGTGCCAGCAGCGCGGGACAGGGGGCCCTTGAGCAGTACTTC | TRBJ2-7 | TRBV9 | . | TRBD1
CAWSVKGHYNSPLHF | TGTGCCTGGAGTGTAAAGGGGCACTATAATTCACCCCTCCACTTT | TRBJ1-6 | TRBV30 | . | .
CASSQERRDLDTQYF | TGTGCCAGCAGCCAAGAACGGAGGGATCTAGATACGCAGTATTTT | TRBJ2-3 | TRBV14 | . | .
CASSRQGAKLSEQYF | TGTGCCAGCAGTCGACAGGGGGCAAAACTCTCCGAGCAGTACTTC | TRBJ2-7 | TRBV2 | once | TRBD1
CASSRIVAGAGETQYF | TGTGCCAGCAGCCGCATTGTGGCGGGAGCGGGGGAGACCCAGTACTTC | TRBJ2-5 | TRBV7-2 | . | TRBD2
CASSQAPAGQGHSPLHF | TGTGCCAGCAGCCAAGCTCCTGCGGGACAGGGGCATTCACCCCTCCACTTT | TRBJ1-6 | TRBV4-2 | . | TRBD1
CASKSDSDQETQYF | TGTGCCAGCAAGTCCGACAGTGACCAAGAGACCCAGTACTTC | TRBJ2-5 | TRBV10-3 | . | .
CASSLWGRGSSYEQYF | TGTGCCAGCAGTTTATGGGGGAGGGGGAGCTCCTACGAGCAGTACTTC | TRBJ2-7 | TRBV28 | . | .
CASVNQNAGTEAFF | TGTGCCAGTGTGAATCAGAACGCGGGGACTGAAGCTTTCTTT | TRBJ1-1 | TRBV19 | few | .
CASSLQGAMVGEQFF | TGTGCCAGCAGCCTCCAGGGGGCGATGGTTGGTGAGCAGTTCTTC | TRBJ2-1 | TRBV11-2 | . | TRBD1
CASSYSLAGRQETQYF | TGTGCCAGCAGTTACTCTCTAGCGGGCCGCCAAGAGACCCAGTACTTC | TRBJ2-5 | TRBV6-7 | . | TRBD2
CASSPLLRGALVNIQYF | TGTGCCAGCTCACCACTGCTCAGGGGGGCGCTAGTAAACATTCAGTACTTC | TRBJ2-4 | TRBV18 | . | .
CASIDRRLSYEQYF | TGTGCCAGCATCGACCGGAGGCTCTCCTACGAGCAGTACTTC | TRBJ2-7 | TRBV5-6 | . | .
CASSQEDRLDTEAFF | TGCGCCAGCAGCCAGGAAGACAGGCTAGACACTGAAGCTTTCTTT | TRBJ1-1 | TRBV4-1 | once | .
CASSPTGTGFTGELFF | TGCGCCAGCAGCCCTACCGGGACAGGGTTCACCGGGGAGCTGTTTTTT | TRBJ2-2 | TRBV4-3 | . | TRBD1
CASRETSGRALNEQFF | TGTGCCAGCAGGGAGACTAGCGGGAGGGCCTTGAATGAGCAGTTCTTC | TRBJ2-1 | TRBV11-3 | . | TRBD2
CASSQARGTGGFEPQHF | TGTGCCAGCAGCCAAGCCCGAGGAACAGGGGGTTTTGAGCCCCAGCATTTT | TRBJ1-5 | TRBV4-2 | . | TRBD1
CASSPGAPGGANVLTF | TGTGCCAGCAGCCCTGGGGCACCAGGAGGGGCCAACGTCCTGACTTTC | TRBJ2-6 | TRBV28 | few | .
CASGTLYGYTF | TGTGCCAGCGGGACACTATATGGCTACACCTTC | TRBJ1-2 | TRBV28 | . | .
CASSIAKWNTGELFF | TGTGCCAGCAGTATAGCGAAGTGGAACACCGGGGAGCTGTTTTTT | TRBJ2-2 | TRBV6-5 | . | .
CASSLGPLTGKVAGELFF | TGTGCCAGCAGCTTAGGCCCTCTTACAGGGAAGGTGGCCGGGGAGCTGTTTTTT | TRBJ2-2 | TRBV7-9 | . | .
CASSLTGSYGYTF | TGTGCCAGCAGCTTGACAGGGTCCTATGGCTACACCTTC | TRBJ1-2 | TRBV7-9 | once | TRBD1
CASSIGGPGQGIRGNEQFF | TGTGCCAGTAGTATAGGGGGACCGGGACAGGGGATCCGGGGGAATGAGCAGTTCTTC | TRBJ2-1 | TRBV19 | . | TRBD1
CASSFGTGGKTEAFF | TGTGCCAGCAGCTTCGGGACAGGGGGAAAAACTGAAGCTTTCTTT | TRBJ1-1 | TRBV7-9 | few | TRBD1
CASSASGGGTDTQYF | TGTGCCAGCAGCGCCTCAGGGGGCGGCACAGATACGCAGTATTTT | TRBJ2-3 | TRBV9 | . | TRBD1